The TCR beta chain described here comes from a study of T cell responses to AZD1222 COVID-19 vaccine. Repertoires were generated with immunoSEQ multiplex PCR, while TCRdb's copy carries only in-frame clones and drops some. The table has fewer than 150,000 clones, around 87% seen once. Broader study findings: Targets within unmutated variant regions were reportedly found for nearly half of spike-specific TCRs. Vaccine-related CD4 TCRs covered spike, predominating at 160-218 and 743-854. Just six people given AZD1222 tested seropositive at baseline. Clonal diversity was possibly underestimated, and the donors were mostly white British, with more females.

On this clone: Antigen: not known.

Germline values: CDR1 SGHTA, CDR2 FQGNSA. Between the trimmed V and J ends, which lost 1 base and 0 bases, there was a span of 16 bases. This CDR3 is 18 amino acids long. The V call is TRBV7-2, the J call TRBJ2-1; maybe TRBD1 (5 bases). The TCR originated in an adult in good health. The sequencing here drew on peripheral blood, taken on day 0 of AZD1222 vaccination. In DNA, the CDR3 is TGTGCCAGCAGCTTAGAGGCATCAGGGCATTTCTCCTACAATGAGCAGTTCTTC. Translated: CASSLEASGHFSYNEQFF.